This record concerns one TCR beta chain sequence. This sample was taken from a study of OX40 agonist ivuxolimab in advanced cancers. Sequencing used immunoSEQ multiplex PCR; TCRdb keeps in-frame clones, though not all of them. This table holds 77,000 or so clones, roughly 86% found once. The CDR3 runs 15 residues. Germline lookup yields CDR1 MNHEY and CDR2 SVGAGI. The junction had 7 bases not matched to a gene; V was cut back by 6 bases and J by 6 bases. The sequences come from CD4+ or CD8+ T cells sorted from blood, collected in a trial of the OX40 agonist ivuxolimab. The receptor comes from an adult with an advanced solid tumor such as melanoma, head and neck, liver or kidney cancer. The J gene is TRBJ2-7, the V gene TRBV6-5, with TRBD2 matching 14 bases. The CDR3 loop reads CASSPRLAGGFEQYF. The CDR3 coding sequence is TGTGCCAGCAGCCCCAGACTAGCGGGAGGGTTCGAGCAGTACTTC.